The 8 T cell receptor beta chains listed next were all sequenced from one sample in a study of CD8 T cells in Susac syndrome. The RNA input was about 0.5 to 1 ug, and it was reverse transcribed with random hexamers. TCRdb re-derived calls from the immunoSEQ multiplex PCR reads in MiXCR, one entry per CDR3 protein. The sample lists roughly 140,000 distinct CDR3 sequences; about 95% were seen once. Source material: CD4+ T cells from PBMCs. The source of these receptors is a human donor with Susac syndrome.

The chain combines TRBV7-9 with TRBJ2-5; 8 nucleotides line up with TRBD1. The CDR3 is 14 amino acids. V was clipped by 5 bases and J by 5 bases; unmatched bases: 7. From germline, CDR1 is SEHNR and CDR2 FQNEAQ (reference sequence). The CDR3 DNA reads as TGTGCCAGCAGCCCCGCAGGGGGCGTCGAGACCCAGTACTTC. As protein: CASSPAGGVETQYF.

This rearrangement joins TRBV29-1 to TRBJ2-7, with D perhaps matching TRBD1 or TRBD2 (5 bases each). The CDR3 spans 14 residues. The V end lost 7 bases, the J end lost 7 bases, and 23 bases lay between the germline ends. From germline, CDR1 is SQVTM and CDR2 ANQGSEA. The CDR3 DNA reads TGCAGCGCCGGCCCGGGACGTAAACTGGGGGAGCAGTACTTC. Encoded protein: CSAGPGRKLGEQYF.

The chain uses TRBV5-6 and TRBJ2-2; D call uncertain. The CDR3 extends over 16 amino acids. Germline assignment: CDR1 SGHDT and CDR2 YYEEEE. Between the trimmed V and J ends, which lost 2 bases and 1 base, there was a span of 12 bases. This CDR3 reads CASSLGRAVNTGELFF. DNA for the CDR3: TGTGCCAGCAGCTTAGGAAGGGCGGTGAACACCGGGGAGCTGTTTTTT.

The chain uses TRBV20-1 and TRBJ1-1; a possible D gene is TRBD1 (6 bases). Trimming shortened V by 0 bases and J by 4 bases, and 15 bases separated the two germline ends. This CDR3 has 15 residues. CDR1 DFQATT and CDR2 SNEGSKA come from the germline V gene (reference sequence). CDR3 sequence: CSARENRVFGTEAFF. CDR3 coding DNA: TGCAGTGCTAGAGAGAACAGGGTATTTGGCACTGAAGCTTTCTTT.

The rearrangement joins TRBV5-4 to TRBJ1-2; no firm D call. Germline-derived CDR1 and CDR2 are SGHNT and YYREEE (reference sequence). V lost 0 bases to trimming and J lost 4 bases, with 7 bases between them. The CDR3 totals 13 residues. In DNA, the CDR3 is TGTGCCAGCAGCTTGGGAGCTCTCTATGGCTACACCTTC. Amino acids: CASSLGALYGYTF. The whole variable domain, filled in from reference TRBV5-4 and TRBJ1-2, reads ETGVTQSPTHLIKTRGQQVTLRCSSQSGHNTVSWYQQALGQGPQFIFQYYREEENGRGNFPPRFSGLQFPNYSSELNVNALELDDSALYLCASSLGALYGYTFGSGTRLTVV.

V gene TRBV25-1 combines with J gene TRBJ1-5; no clear D gene. The CDR3 length is 16 residues. Trimming took off 5 bases at V and 6 bases at J, with 20 bases between the two ends. Germline V gene sequence: CDR1 MGHDK, CDR2 SYGVNS. For the CDR3, the DNA is TGTGCCAGCAGTCTCAACCAGACCCGGGATGGTCAGCCCCAGCATTTT. As protein: CASSLNQTRDGQPQHF.

The chain has TRBV9 and TRBJ2-2, with D perhaps matching TRBD2 (7 bases). This CDR3 has 15 amino acids. CDR1 is SGDLS and CDR2 is YYNGEE in the germline V gene. Trimming took 3 bases from V and 4 from J, leaving 13 bases between them. The DNA for the CDR3 is TGTGCCAGCAGCGCCGCGGGGGCCCCCACCGGGGAGCTGTTTTTT. It specifies CASSAAGAPTGELFF.

This chain connects TRBV7-2 to TRBJ2-3; D possibly matches TRBD1 or TRBD2 (5 bases each). The CDR3 spans 17 residues. CDR1 is SGHTA and CDR2 is FQGNSA in the germline V gene. Trimming took 5 bases from V and 2 from J, leaving 20 bases between them. The CDR3 loop is CASSIAGTRSPTDTQYF. CDR3 bases: TGTGCCAGCAGCATTGCCGGGACCCGTTCCCCCACAGATACGCAGTATTTT.